This TCR beta chain emerged from a study of blood T cell repertoires in COVID-19. Study context: COVID-19 samples, acute and convalescent, were from the United States, Italy and Spain. PBMCs, B-cell-depleted T cells, or T cells provided the cDNA or gDNA that made up the material.

Authors' methods: Researchers report that nucleated cell counts were estimated from reference gene primer amplification. Assay used: immunoSEQ multiplex PCR; TCRdb lists only in-frame clones, some missing. V and J calls and clone size follow that table, whereas D and trimming were derived from the DNA. This sample carries fewer than 90,000 clones, around nine tenths of them seen once, and the ten largest clones take under 1.5%. Germline CDR1 KGHSH, CDR2 LQKENI. The length of the CDR3 is 18 residues. The J segment lost 8 bases and the V segment lost 1 base, leaving 12 bases of the junction unmatched. This chain uses TRBV18 with TRBJ1-4; 11 nucleotides agree with TRBD1. The origin of this receptor is a human donor in a cohort sampled during active COVID-19. Sequencing input: peripheral blood. DNA of the CDR3: TGTGCCAGCTCACCACGGTCGGTTGGGGGACAGGGGGAAGAAAAACTGTTTTTT. This gives the protein CASSPRSVGGQGEEKLFF.